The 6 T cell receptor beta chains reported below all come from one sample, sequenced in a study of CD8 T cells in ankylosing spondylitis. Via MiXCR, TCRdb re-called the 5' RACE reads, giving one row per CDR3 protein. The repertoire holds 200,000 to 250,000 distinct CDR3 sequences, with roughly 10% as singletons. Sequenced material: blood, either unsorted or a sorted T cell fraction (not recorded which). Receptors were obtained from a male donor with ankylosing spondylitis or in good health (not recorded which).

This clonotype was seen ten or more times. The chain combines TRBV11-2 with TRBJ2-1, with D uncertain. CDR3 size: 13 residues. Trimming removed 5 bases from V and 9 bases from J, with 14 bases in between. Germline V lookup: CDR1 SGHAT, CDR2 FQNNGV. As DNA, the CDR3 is TGTGCCAGCAGCCCCACCCGGCAGAGTGAGCAGTTCTTC. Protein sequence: CASSPTRQSEQFF. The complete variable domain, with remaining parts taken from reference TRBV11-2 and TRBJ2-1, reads EAGVAQSPRYKIIEKRQSVAFWCNPISGHATLYWYQQILGQGPKLLIQFQNNGVVDDSQLPKDRFSAERLKGVDSTLKIQPAKLEDSAVYLCASSPTRQSEQFFGPGTRLTVL.

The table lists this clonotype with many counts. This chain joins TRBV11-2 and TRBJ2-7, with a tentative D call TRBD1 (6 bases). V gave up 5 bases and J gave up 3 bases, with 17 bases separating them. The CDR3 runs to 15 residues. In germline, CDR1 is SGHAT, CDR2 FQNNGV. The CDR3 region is CASSPIGAGDYEQYF. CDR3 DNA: TGTGCCAGCAGCCCCATTGGGGCAGGGGACTACGAGCAGTACTTC.

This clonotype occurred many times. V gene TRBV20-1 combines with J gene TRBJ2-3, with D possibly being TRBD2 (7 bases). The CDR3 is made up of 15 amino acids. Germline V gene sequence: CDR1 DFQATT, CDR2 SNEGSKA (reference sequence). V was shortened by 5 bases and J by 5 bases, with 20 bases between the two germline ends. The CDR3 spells CSASGGRGRIDTQYF. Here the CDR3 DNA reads TGCAGTGCTTCCGGGGGGCGGGGAAGGATAGATACGCAGTATTTT.

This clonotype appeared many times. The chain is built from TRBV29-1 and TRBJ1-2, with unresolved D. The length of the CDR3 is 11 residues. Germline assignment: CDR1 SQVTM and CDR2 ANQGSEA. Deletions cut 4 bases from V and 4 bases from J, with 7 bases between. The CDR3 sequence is CSVVLGYGYTF. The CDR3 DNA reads TGCAGCGTTGTCCTCGGCTATGGCTACACCTTC.

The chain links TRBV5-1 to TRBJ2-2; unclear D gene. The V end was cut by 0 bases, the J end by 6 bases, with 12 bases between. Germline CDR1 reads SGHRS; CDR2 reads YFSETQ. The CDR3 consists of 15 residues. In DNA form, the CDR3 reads TGCGCCAGCAGCTTGGAGGTTGGGGTCGCCGGGGAGCTGTTTTTT. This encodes CASSLEVGVAGELFF.

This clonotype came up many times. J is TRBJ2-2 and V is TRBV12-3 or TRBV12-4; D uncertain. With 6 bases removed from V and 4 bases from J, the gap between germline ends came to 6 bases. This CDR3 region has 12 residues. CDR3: CASSAGTGELFF. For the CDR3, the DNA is TGTGCCAGCAGCGCAGGCACCGGGGAGCTGTTTTTT.